The entry below describes one TCR beta chain. Between the trimmed V and J ends, which lost 10 bases and 3 bases, there was a span of 10 bases. CDR1 and CDR2 (germline): MGHDK, SYGVNS. The CDR3 totals 11 residues. This sample was taken from a study of regulatory T cells in long-lasting Graves disease. Indicated time point: persistent/refractory GD, antithyroid drugs over 5 years with positive TRAb. Isolated PBMC RNA provided the starting material for the TCR library. Relying on iRepertoire HTBI primers and Arm-PCR of CDR3 regions, the team built TCR beta libraries. TCRdb called the multiplex PCR reads again in MiXCR, with one record for every CDR3 protein. This table holds approximately 350,000 distinct CDR3 sequences, roughly 24% found once.

The V and J genes are TRBV25-1 and TRBJ2-7; D might be TRBD1 (6 bases). This receptor was identified in a woman in her forties with Graves disease. Specimen: peripheral blood mononuclear cells (PBMCs), collected when the disease was refractory, from a patient treated with antithyroid drugs. The CDR3 here is CATRDNYEQYF. Here the CDR3 DNA reads TGTGCCACCCGGGACAACTACGAGCAGTACTTC.